A selection of T cell receptor beta chains follows, all from one sample in a study of T-cell reconstitution after alpha-beta-depleted transplantation in children. One entry per CDR3 protein results from TCRdb running MiXCR on the PCR reads. The table has around 400,000 distinct CDR3 sequences, roughly 11% seen once. The sample consisted of PBMCs from the stem cell graft donor, taken from the stem cell graft. All receptors come from a human donor who donated a stem cell graft to a child with acute myeloid leukemia. CDR3s include the opening cysteine and the closing phenylalanine or tryptophan. The D gene is left open where the match is weak. Clone size is given for some rows only: seen once, a few or many times, or a class if the clone is expanded.

clone size: many; J gene: TRBJ1-1; D gene: TRBD1; CDR3 length: 12; V gene: TRBV29-1; CDR3 protein: CSADRGRTEAFF; CDR3 DNA: TGCAGCGCAGACAGGGGTCGCACTGAAGCTTTCTTT
clone size: few; J gene: TRBJ2-3; D gene: TRBD2; CDR3 length: 17; V gene: TRBV18; CDR3 protein: CASSPRTSGASTDTQYF; CDR3 DNA: TGTGCCAGCTCACCCCGGACTAGCGGGGCATCCACAGATACGCAGTATTTT
clone size: .; J gene: TRBJ2-7; D gene: TRBD1; CDR3 length: 16; V gene: TRBV10-3; CDR3 protein: CAISGGQVSSSYEQYF; CDR3 DNA: TGTGCCATCAGTGGGGGACAGGTGTCGAGTTCCTACGAGCAGTACTTC
clone size: few; J gene: TRBJ1-2; D gene: TRBD1; CDR3 length: 15; V gene: TRBV3-1; CDR3 protein: CASSQGGQAYYGYTF; CDR3 DNA: TGTGCCAGCAGCCAAGGCGGACAGGCCTACTATGGCTACACCTTC
clone size: many; J gene: TRBJ2-1; D gene: .; CDR3 length: 12; V gene: TRBV10-3; CDR3 protein: CAISEGGPEQFF; CDR3 DNA: TGTGCCATCAGTGAGGGTGGGCCCGAGCAGTTCTTC
clone size: few; J gene: TRBJ2-5; D gene: TRBD2; CDR3 length: 15; V gene: TRBV5-1; CDR3 protein: CASSTGLAGGLSQYF; CDR3 DNA: TGCGCCAGCAGCACTGGTCTAGCGGGGGGCCTTTCGCAGTACTTC
clone size: few; J gene: TRBJ2-1; D gene: .; CDR3 length: 14; V gene: TRBV12-3/TRBV12-4; CDR3 protein: CASSFFLGSDEQFF; CDR3 DNA: TGTGCCAGCAGTTTCTTTCTCGGGAGTGATGAGCAGTTCTTC
clone size: .; J gene: TRBJ2-7; D gene: .; CDR3 length: 13; V gene: TRBV15; CDR3 protein: CATSRDRFREQYF; CDR3 DNA: TGTGCCACCAGCAGAGATAGGTTCCGGGAGCAGTACTTC
clone size: few; J gene: TRBJ2-1; D gene: .; CDR3 length: 11; V gene: TRBV29-1; CDR3 protein: CSVDTGSPGLF; CDR3 DNA: TGCAGCGTTGACACAGGGTCGCCCGGGCTCTTC
clone size: many; J gene: TRBJ2-3; D gene: TRBD1; CDR3 length: 12; V gene: TRBV10-3; CDR3 protein: CATRDREDTQYF; CDR3 DNA: TGTGCCACCCGGGACAGGGAAGATACGCAGTATTTT
clone size: few; J gene: TRBJ1-6; D gene: .; CDR3 length: 14; V gene: TRBV12-5; CDR3 protein: CASRGTPNQSPLHF; CDR3 DNA: TGTGCTAGTCGAGGGACACCAAACCAATCACCCCTCCACTTT
clone size: .; J gene: TRBJ2-1; D gene: .; CDR3 length: 14; V gene: TRBV20-1; CDR3 protein: CSASPSTSYNEQFF; CDR3 DNA: TGCAGTGCTAGCCCCTCTACCTCCTACAATGAGCAGTTCTTC
clone size: .; J gene: TRBJ2-7; D gene: .; CDR3 length: 15; V gene: TRBV7-6; CDR3 protein: CASSLGPGEQYEQYF; CDR3 DNA: TGTGCCAGCAGCTTAGGTCCAGGGGAACAATACGAGCAGTACTTC
clone size: many; J gene: TRBJ2-3; D gene: .; CDR3 length: 15; V gene: TRBV20-1; CDR3 protein: CSARDRKRAGDTQYF; CDR3 DNA: TGCAGTGCTAGAGATCGTAAGCGGGCGGGAGATACGCAGTATTTT
clone size: few; J gene: TRBJ2-7; D gene: TRBD1; CDR3 length: 15; V gene: TRBV6-1; CDR3 protein: CASSITQGAVDEQYF; CDR3 DNA: TGTGCCAGCAGTATAACACAGGGGGCTGTGGACGAGCAGTACTTC
clone size: many; J gene: TRBJ2-3; D gene: .; CDR3 length: 13; V gene: TRBV12-3/TRBV12-4; CDR3 protein: CASSLMGSDTQYF; CDR3 DNA: TGTGCCAGCAGTTTGATGGGCTCAGATACGCAGTATTTT
clone size: .; J gene: TRBJ2-1; D gene: .; CDR3 length: 13; V gene: TRBV11-2; CDR3 protein: CASSLVSGGGQFF; CDR3 DNA: TGTGCCAGCAGCTTAGTATCGGGTGGAGGGCAGTTCTTC
clone size: few; J gene: TRBJ1-2; D gene: .; CDR3 length: 12; V gene: TRBV4-2; CDR3 protein: CASSPGDYGYTF; CDR3 DNA: TGTGCCAGCAGCCCGGGGGACTATGGCTACACCTTC
clone size: many; J gene: TRBJ1-3; D gene: TRBD1; CDR3 length: 14; V gene: TRBV29-1; CDR3 protein: CSVALGQTGNTIYF; CDR3 DNA: TGCAGCGTCGCCCTGGGACAGACTGGAAACACCATATATTTT
clone size: few; J gene: TRBJ2-3; D gene: TRBD2; CDR3 length: 14; V gene: TRBV29-1; CDR3 protein: CSVSSGAGTDTQYF; CDR3 DNA: TGCAGCGTGAGTAGCGGGGCCGGCACAGATACGCAGTATTTT
clone size: few; J gene: TRBJ2-1; D gene: .; CDR3 length: 14; V gene: TRBV3-1; CDR3 protein: CASSPRGPNNEQFF; CDR3 DNA: TGTGCCAGCAGCCCTCGAGGACCAAACAATGAGCAGTTCTTC
clone size: .; J gene: TRBJ1-2; D gene: TRBD1; CDR3 length: 15; V gene: TRBV5-5; CDR3 protein: CASSLRTGANYGYTF; CDR3 DNA: TGTGCCAGCAGCTTGCGGACAGGGGCCAACTATGGCTACACCTTC
clone size: .; J gene: TRBJ2-7; D gene: TRBD2; CDR3 length: 13; V gene: TRBV7-9; CDR3 protein: CASSFSGSREQYF; CDR3 DNA: TGTGCCAGCAGCTTTAGCGGGAGCAGGGAGCAGTACTTC
clone size: many; J gene: TRBJ2-2; D gene: .; CDR3 length: 14; V gene: TRBV7-2; CDR3 protein: CASSLSVITGELFF; CDR3 DNA: TGTGCCAGCAGCTTGAGTGTTATCACCGGGGAGCTGTTTTTT
clone size: .; J gene: TRBJ2-3; D gene: TRBD2; CDR3 length: 16; V gene: TRBV5-1; CDR3 protein: CASSSVAGGSTDTQYF; CDR3 DNA: TGCGCCAGCAGCTCAGTAGCGGGGGGGAGCACAGATACGCAGTATTTT
clone size: many; J gene: TRBJ2-7; D gene: .; CDR3 length: 13; V gene: TRBV7-2; CDR3 protein: CASSFYRAGEQYF; CDR3 DNA: TGTGCCAGCAGCTTTTACAGGGCTGGGGAGCAGTACTTC
clone size: many; J gene: TRBJ2-2; D gene: TRBD2; CDR3 length: 18; V gene: TRBV20-1; CDR3 protein: CSARAGLAGGPYTGELFF; CDR3 DNA: TGCAGTGCTCGAGCGGGACTAGCGGGAGGGCCTTACACCGGGGAGCTGTTTTTT
clone size: many; J gene: TRBJ1-2; D gene: .; CDR3 length: 15; V gene: TRBV29-1; CDR3 protein: CSVEGTTASAYGYTF; CDR3 DNA: TGCAGCGTTGAGGGGACGACAGCGTCCGCCTATGGCTACACCTTC
clone size: .; J gene: TRBJ2-5; D gene: .; CDR3 length: 11; V gene: TRBV6-1; CDR3 protein: CASSWGPAQYF; CDR3 DNA: TGTGCCAGCTCCTGGGGGCCGGCCCAGTACTTC
clone size: few; J gene: TRBJ2-1; D gene: .; CDR3 length: 14; V gene: TRBV20-1; CDR3 protein: CSGIWIDSYNEQFF; CDR3 DNA: TGCAGCGGGATTTGGATCGATTCCTACAATGAGCAGTTCTTC
clone size: .; J gene: TRBJ1-1; D gene: .; CDR3 length: 15; V gene: TRBV3-1; CDR3 protein: CASTQVPGMNTEAFF; CDR3 DNA: TGTGCCAGCACCCAAGTCCCAGGAATGAACACTGAAGCTTTCTTT
clone size: .; J gene: TRBJ2-3; D gene: .; CDR3 length: 12; V gene: TRBV7-8; CDR3 protein: CASSQQEDTQYF; CDR3 DNA: TGTGCCAGCAGCCAACAGGAAGATACGCAGTATTTT
clone size: few; J gene: TRBJ1-1; D gene: TRBD1; CDR3 length: 15; V gene: TRBV20-1; CDR3 protein: CSARDPEGADGEAFF; CDR3 DNA: TGCAGTGCTAGAGATCCGGAGGGGGCAGACGGTGAAGCTTTCTTT
clone size: many; J gene: TRBJ2-1; D gene: TRBD2; CDR3 length: 16; V gene: TRBV12-3/TRBV12-4; CDR3 protein: CASSLSAGGYYNEQFF; CDR3 DNA: TGTGCCAGCAGTTTATCAGCGGGAGGGTACTACAATGAGCAGTTCTTC
clone size: many; J gene: TRBJ2-1; D gene: .; CDR3 length: 16; V gene: TRBV25-1; CDR3 protein: CASSESSLGYYNEQFF; CDR3 DNA: TGTGCCAGCAGTGAATCGTCCCTAGGGTATTACAATGAGCAGTTCTTC
clone size: few; J gene: TRBJ2-4; D gene: .; CDR3 length: 16; V gene: TRBV27; CDR3 protein: CASSTIPRGPKNIQYF; CDR3 DNA: TGTGCCAGCAGTACTATACCCCGGGGGCCCAAAAACATTCAGTACTTC
clone size: .; J gene: TRBJ1-2; D gene: .; CDR3 length: 15; V gene: TRBV5-8; CDR3 protein: CASSLGGRGGYGYTF; CDR3 DNA: TGTGCCAGCAGCCTTGGAGGAAGGGGTGGTTATGGCTACACCTTC
clone size: few; J gene: TRBJ2-7; D gene: TRBD1; CDR3 length: 13; V gene: TRBV20-1; CDR3 protein: CSAGGTGPYEQYF; CDR3 DNA: TGCAGTGCTGGAGGGACAGGCCCATACGAGCAGTACTTC
clone size: few; J gene: TRBJ2-7; D gene: TRBD1; CDR3 length: 16; V gene: TRBV5-5; CDR3 protein: CASSIAPQGASYEQYF; CDR3 DNA: TGTGCCAGCAGCATCGCTCCACAGGGGGCTTCCTACGAGCAGTACTTC
clone size: .; J gene: TRBJ2-3; D gene: .; CDR3 length: 12; V gene: TRBV27; CDR3 protein: CASSPQPNTQYF; CDR3 DNA: TGTGCCAGCAGCCCTCAGCCCAATACGCAGTATTTT
clone size: .; J gene: TRBJ2-5; D gene: TRBD2; CDR3 length: 15; V gene: TRBV25-1; CDR3 protein: CASSDLGGVLETQYF; CDR3 DNA: TGTGCCAGCAGTGACCTCGGGGGGGTCCTGGAGACCCAGTACTTC
clone size: .; J gene: TRBJ2-1; D gene: TRBD1; CDR3 length: 15; V gene: TRBV9; CDR3 protein: CASSEMGQRDNEQFF; CDR3 DNA: TGTGCCAGCAGCGAAATGGGACAGAGGGACAATGAGCAGTTCTTC
clone size: .; J gene: TRBJ2-3; D gene: TRBD2; CDR3 length: 17; V gene: TRBV20-1; CDR3 protein: CSTNLRPEREATDTQYF; CDR3 DNA: TGCAGTACAAACCTCCGGCCGGAGCGGGAGGCAACAGATACGCAGTATTTT
clone size: few; J gene: TRBJ1-2; D gene: .; CDR3 length: 13; V gene: TRBV6-1; CDR3 protein: CASRNTGNHGYTF; CDR3 DNA: TGTGCCAGCAGGAACACAGGGAATCATGGCTACACCTTC
clone size: few; J gene: TRBJ1-4; D gene: .; CDR3 length: 15; V gene: TRBV7-2; CDR3 protein: CASSRLPTTSEKLFF; CDR3 DNA: TGTGCCAGCAGCCGCCTCCCGACCACAAGCGAAAAACTGTTTTTT
clone size: once; J gene: TRBJ2-3; D gene: TRBD1; CDR3 length: 15; V gene: TRBV5-1; CDR3 protein: CASGAGTGRSDTQYF; CDR3 DNA: TGCGCCAGCGGCGCCGGGACAGGGCGTTCAGATACGCAGTATTTT
clone size: few; J gene: TRBJ1-5; D gene: .; CDR3 length: 15; V gene: TRBV4-2; CDR3 protein: CASSQDQGNNQPQHF; CDR3 DNA: TGTGCCAGCAGCCAAGATCAGGGCAACAATCAGCCCCAGCATTTT
clone size: .; J gene: TRBJ1-2; D gene: .; CDR3 length: 17; V gene: TRBV7-6; CDR3 protein: CASSLAGRASPNYGYTF; CDR3 DNA: TGTGCCAGCAGCTTAGCTGGTCGGGCCAGTCCCAACTATGGCTACACCTTC
clone size: many; J gene: TRBJ2-7; D gene: .; CDR3 length: 15; V gene: TRBV5-5; CDR3 protein: CASSPQGSSTYEQYF; CDR3 DNA: TGTGCCAGCAGCCCGCAGGGGTCCTCCACCTACGAGCAGTACTTC
clone size: .; J gene: TRBJ2-5; D gene: .; CDR3 length: 12; V gene: TRBV12-3/TRBV12-4; CDR3 protein: CASSPVPETQYF; CDR3 DNA: TGTGCCAGCAGTCCCGTCCCGGAGACCCAGTACTTC
clone size: few; J gene: TRBJ2-3; D gene: TRBD2; CDR3 length: 16; V gene: TRBV24-1; CDR3 protein: CATSDPGRGGADTQYF; CDR3 DNA: TGTGCCACCAGTGACCCTGGGAGGGGCGGCGCAGATACGCAGTATTTT
clone size: few; J gene: TRBJ2-5; D gene: .; CDR3 length: 12; V gene: TRBV2; CDR3 protein: CASSELRETQYF; CDR3 DNA: TGTGCCAGCAGTGAATTAAGGGAGACCCAGTACTTC
clone size: .; J gene: TRBJ1-1; D gene: .; CDR3 length: 13; V gene: TRBV19; CDR3 protein: CASRRQLNTEAFF; CDR3 DNA: TGTGCCAGTAGACGACAGCTGAACACTGAAGCTTTCTTT
clone size: .; J gene: TRBJ2-3; D gene: .; CDR3 length: 16; V gene: TRBV5-1; CDR3 protein: CASSLSPSGLGDTQYF; CDR3 DNA: TGCGCCAGCAGCTTAAGCCCATCGGGGTTGGGAGATACGCAGTATTTT
clone size: few; J gene: TRBJ1-5; D gene: TRBD1; CDR3 length: 16; V gene: TRBV24-1; CDR3 protein: CATRTGGQVVRWPQHF; CDR3 DNA: TGTGCCACGAGGACAGGGGGCCAAGTCGTTCGATGGCCCCAGCATTTT
clone size: .; J gene: TRBJ2-3; D gene: .; CDR3 length: 13; V gene: TRBV12-5; CDR3 protein: CASGPHNTDTQYF; CDR3 DNA: TGTGCTAGTGGTCCACACAACACAGATACGCAGTATTTT
clone size: few; J gene: TRBJ2-7; D gene: .; CDR3 length: 14; V gene: TRBV23-1; CDR3 protein: CASSLGWETYEQYF; CDR3 DNA: TGCGCCAGCAGTCTCGGCTGGGAAACCTACGAGCAGTACTTC
clone size: few; J gene: TRBJ2-7; D gene: .; CDR3 length: 14; V gene: TRBV11-2; CDR3 protein: CASSLLRVVDEQYF; CDR3 DNA: TGTGCCAGCAGCCTACTGAGGGTGGTCGACGAGCAGTACTTC